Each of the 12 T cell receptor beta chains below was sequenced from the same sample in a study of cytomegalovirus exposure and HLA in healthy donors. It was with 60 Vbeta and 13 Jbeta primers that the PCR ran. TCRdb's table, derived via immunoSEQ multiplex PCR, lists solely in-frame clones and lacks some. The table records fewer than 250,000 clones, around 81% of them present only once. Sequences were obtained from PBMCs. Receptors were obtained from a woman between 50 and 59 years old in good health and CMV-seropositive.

The CDR3 sequence is CASSPTLQRNTGGRSGNTIYF. The DNA of the CDR3 is TGCGCCAGCAGCCCTACACTTCAACGAAATACAGGGGGCCGCTCTGGAAACACCATATATTTT. The rearrangement uses TRBV4-1 and TRBJ1-3; TRBD1 aligns across 9 bases. The V gene's germline CDR1 is MGHRA and CDR2 YSYEKL. The CDR3 is 21 residues long. V gave up 4 bases and J gave up 0 bases; unmatched junction bases: 19.

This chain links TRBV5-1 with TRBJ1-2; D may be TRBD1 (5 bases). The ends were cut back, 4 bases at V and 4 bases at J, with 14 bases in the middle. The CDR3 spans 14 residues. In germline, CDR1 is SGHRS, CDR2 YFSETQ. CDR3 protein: CASSRNSDIYGYTF. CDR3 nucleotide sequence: TGCGCCAGCAGCCGGAACTCGGACATCTATGGCTACACCTTC. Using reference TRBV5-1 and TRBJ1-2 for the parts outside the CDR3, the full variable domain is KAGVTQTPRYLIKTRGQQVTLSCSPISGHRSVSWYQQTPGQGLQFLFEYFSETQRNKGNFPGRFSGRQFSNSRSEMNVSTLELGDSALYLCASSRNSDIYGYTFGSGTRLTVV.

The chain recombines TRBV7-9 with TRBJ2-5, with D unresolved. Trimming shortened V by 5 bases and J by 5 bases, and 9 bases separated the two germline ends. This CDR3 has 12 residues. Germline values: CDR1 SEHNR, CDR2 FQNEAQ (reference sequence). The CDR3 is CASSDLGETQYF. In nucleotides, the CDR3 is TGTGCCAGCAGCGACCTCGGGGAGACCCAGTACTTC.

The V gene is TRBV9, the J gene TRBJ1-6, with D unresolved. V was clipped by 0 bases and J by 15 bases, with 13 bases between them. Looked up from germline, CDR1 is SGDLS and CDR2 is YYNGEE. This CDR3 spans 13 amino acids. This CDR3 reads CASSVEFRSVLHF. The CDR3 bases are TGTGCCAGCAGCGTAGAATTTAGGAGCGTCCTCCACTTT.

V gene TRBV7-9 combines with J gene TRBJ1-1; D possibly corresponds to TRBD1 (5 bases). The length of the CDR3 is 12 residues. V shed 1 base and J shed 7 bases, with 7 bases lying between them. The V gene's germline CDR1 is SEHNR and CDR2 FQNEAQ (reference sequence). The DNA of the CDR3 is TGTGCCAGCAGCTTAGATCAGGGTGAAGCTTTCTTT. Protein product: CASSLDQGEAFF.

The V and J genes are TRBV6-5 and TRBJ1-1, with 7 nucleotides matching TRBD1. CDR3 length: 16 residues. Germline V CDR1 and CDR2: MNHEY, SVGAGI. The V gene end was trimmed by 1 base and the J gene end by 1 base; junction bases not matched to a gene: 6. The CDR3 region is CASSYFDRARNTEAFF. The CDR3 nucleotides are TGTGCCAGCAGTTACTTCGACAGGGCAAGGAACACTGAAGCTTTCTTT.

In DNA form, the CDR3 reads TGTGCCAGCAGCTTGGTTCAGGGGGACGCCTACGAGCAGTACTTC. It yields the protein CASSLVQGDAYEQYF. V and J are TRBV5-5 and TRBJ2-7, with 7 bases aligning to TRBD1. V lost 0 bases to trimming and J lost 2 bases; unmatched junction nucleotides: 5. This CDR3 contains 15 residues. In germline, CDR1 is SGHKS, CDR2 YYEKEE (reference sequence). The full variable domain, completed using reference TRBV5-5 and TRBJ2-7, is DAGVTQSPTHLIKTRGQQVTLRCSPISGHKSVSWYQQVLGQGPQFIFQYYEKEERGRGNFPDRFSARQFPNYSSELNVNALLLGDSALYLCASSLVQGDAYEQYFGPGTRLTVT.

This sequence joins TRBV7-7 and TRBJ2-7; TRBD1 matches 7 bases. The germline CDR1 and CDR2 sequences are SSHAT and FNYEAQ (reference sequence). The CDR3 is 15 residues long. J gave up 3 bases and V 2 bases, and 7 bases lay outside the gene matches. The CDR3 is CASSLTGQRLYEQYF. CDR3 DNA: TGTGCCAGCAGCTTAACGGGACAGCGCCTCTACGAGCAGTACTTC.

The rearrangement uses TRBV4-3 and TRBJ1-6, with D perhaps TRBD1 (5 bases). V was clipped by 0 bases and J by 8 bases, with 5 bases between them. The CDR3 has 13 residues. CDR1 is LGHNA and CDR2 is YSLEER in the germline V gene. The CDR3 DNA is TGCGCCAGCAGCCAAGACAGGGATTCACCCCTCCACTTT. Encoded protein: CASSQDRDSPLHF.

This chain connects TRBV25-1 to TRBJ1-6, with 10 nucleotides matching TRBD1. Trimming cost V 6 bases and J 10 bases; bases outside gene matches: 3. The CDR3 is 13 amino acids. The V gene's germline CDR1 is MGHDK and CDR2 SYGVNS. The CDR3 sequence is CASRDRGGSPLHF. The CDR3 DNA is TGTGCCAGCAGGGACAGGGGGGGGTCACCCCTCCACTTT.

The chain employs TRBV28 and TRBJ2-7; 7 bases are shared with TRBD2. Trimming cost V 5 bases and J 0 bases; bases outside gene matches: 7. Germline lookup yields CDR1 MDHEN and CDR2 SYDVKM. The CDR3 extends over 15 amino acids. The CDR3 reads CASSMASGGSYEQYF. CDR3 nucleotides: TGTGCCAGCAGTATGGCTAGCGGAGGCTCCTACGAGCAGTACTTC. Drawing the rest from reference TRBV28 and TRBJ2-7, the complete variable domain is DVKVTQSSRYLVKRTGEKVFLECVQDMDHENMFWYRQDPGLGLRLIYFSYDVKMKEKGDIPEGYSVSREKKERFSLILESASTNQTSMYLCASSMASGGSYEQYFGPGTRLTVT.

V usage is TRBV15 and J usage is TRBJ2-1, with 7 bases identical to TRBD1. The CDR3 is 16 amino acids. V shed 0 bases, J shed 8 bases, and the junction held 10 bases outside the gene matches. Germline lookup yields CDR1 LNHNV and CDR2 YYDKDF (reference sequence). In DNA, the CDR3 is TGTGCCACCAGCAGAGATCGGTCAGGGGGACCTGATGAGCAGTTCTTC. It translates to CATSRDRSGGPDEQFF.